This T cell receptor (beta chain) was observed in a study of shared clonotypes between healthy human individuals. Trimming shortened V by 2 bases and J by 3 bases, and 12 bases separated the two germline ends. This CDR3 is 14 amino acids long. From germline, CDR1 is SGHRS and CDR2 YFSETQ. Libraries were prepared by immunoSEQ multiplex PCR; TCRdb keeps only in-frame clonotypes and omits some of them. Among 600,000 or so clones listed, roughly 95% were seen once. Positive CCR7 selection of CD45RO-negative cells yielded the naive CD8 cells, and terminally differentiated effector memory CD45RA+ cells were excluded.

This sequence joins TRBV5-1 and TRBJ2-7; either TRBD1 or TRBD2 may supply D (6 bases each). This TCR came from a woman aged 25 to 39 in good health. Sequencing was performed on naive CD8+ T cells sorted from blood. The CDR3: CASSFRQDYYEQYF. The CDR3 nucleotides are TGCGCCAGCAGCTTCCGACAGGACTACTACGAGCAGTACTTC.